This T cell receptor (beta chain) emerged from a study of T cells in tumors after PD-1 blockade. TCRdb keeps only in-frame clones here, not all; method: immunoSEQ multiplex PCR. This table has more than 40,000 clones, over 75% appearing once. After removal of 5 bases from V and 0 bases from J, the junction contained 9 bases not matched to a gene. The CDR3 is 17 residues long. CDR1 and CDR2 from the germline V gene are SNHLY and FYNNEI. The chain carries TRBV2 and TRBJ1-5, with 8 bases lining up with TRBD1. The TCR originated in a human donor with basal cell carcinoma. Sample: PBMCs, taken before anti-PD-1 treatment. CDR3 bases: TGTGCCAGCAGTTTACAGGGGGGAATTTATAGCAATCAGCCCCAGCATTTT. This translates into CASSLQGGIYSNQPQHF.